This T cell receptor beta chain was recovered during a study of CD4+ T cells in melanoma. V lost 4 bases, J lost 2 bases, and 13 bases lay in between. The CDR3 has 14 amino acids. Per germline, CDR1 SGHRS and CDR2 YFSETQ. The data were produced by immunoSEQ multiplex PCR, yet TCRdb's version contains in-frame clones alone and is incomplete. The sample lists roughly 54,000 clones, approximately 92% seen once, with roughly 12% in the top ten. The receptor was derived from a human donor with melanoma. V and J are TRBV5-1 and TRBJ2-7; D tentatively reads TRBD1 or TRBD2 (5 bases each). What was sequenced was peripheral blood. The CDR3 loop is CASSRWGPTYEQYF. The CDR3 DNA follows: TGCGCCAGCAGCCGATGGGGACCCACCTACGAGCAGTACTTC.